A single sample is the source of the 21 T cell receptor beta chains below, sequenced in a study of cytomegalovirus exposure and HLA in healthy donors. PCR amplification relied on 60 Vbeta primers (plus 13 Jbeta primers). TCRdb's table, derived via immunoSEQ multiplex PCR, lists solely in-frame clones and lacks some. The sample records 90,000 to 100,000 clones, roughly 63% being singletons. The sequenced material came from PBMCs. All receptors come from a boy aged 10-17 years in good health and CMV-seropositive.

The V call is TRBV6-5, the J call TRBJ1-1, with 10 bases identical to TRBD1. Germline V CDR1 and CDR2: MNHEY, SVGAGI. The CDR3 spans 14 residues. The J segment lost 2 bases and the V segment lost 7 bases, leaving 4 bases of the junction unmatched. The CDR3: CASTRDRGNTEAFF. In DNA, the CDR3 is TGTGCCAGCACCCGGGACAGGGGTAACACTGAAGCTTTCTTT.

This clone came up a few times. The rearrangement links TRBV25-1 to TRBJ1-2; TRBD1 matches 8 bases. J lost 4 bases, V lost 5 bases, and 6 bases had no gene match. The CDR3 extends over 14 amino acids. Per germline, CDR1 MGHDK and CDR2 SYGVNS. This CDR3 is CASSNPGTGYGYTF. The CDR3 DNA is TGTGCCAGCAGTAACCCCGGGACAGGCTATGGCTACACCTTC.

The CDR3 DNA follows: TGTGCCAGCAGTTACTGGACGGGGGGAAACTATGGCTACACCTTC. As protein: CASSYWTGGNYGYTF. The chain carries TRBV6-5 and TRBJ1-2; possibly TRBD1 for D (5 bases). The V end was cut by 1 base, the J end by 2 bases, with 11 bases between. The CDR3 has 15 residues. CDR1 is MNHEY and CDR2 is SVGAGI in the germline V gene.

In its sample, this clone was seen a few times. The genes are TRBV5-1 and TRBJ1-1, with D perhaps matching TRBD1 (6 bases). The V end lost 3 bases, the J end lost 2 bases, and 17 bases lay between the germline ends. The germline CDR1 and CDR2 sequences are SGHRS and YFSETQ. The CDR3 extends over 16 amino acids. CDR3 residues: CASSSRRGLGNTEAFF. The CDR3 DNA reads TGCGCCAGCAGCTCTCGCAGGGGATTGGGTAACACTGAAGCTTTCTTT.

This clone was recorded a few times. The chain combines TRBV7-9 with TRBJ1-4; 8 nucleotides agree with TRBD1. Germline CDR1 SEHNR, CDR2 FQNEAQ (reference sequence). V trimming: 5 bases; J trimming: 7 bases; junction bases outside the gene matches: 9. There are 15 residues in the CDR3. As DNA, the CDR3 is TGTGCCAGCAGCGAGAGCAGGGGGCTTCGTGAAAAACTGTTTTTT. Translated, it gives CASSESRGLREKLFF.

This chain links TRBV5-1 with TRBJ1-2, with D maybe TRBD1 (5 bases). Trimming took 0 bases from V and 4 from J, leaving 13 bases between them. Germline CDR1 reads SGHRS; CDR2 reads YFSETQ. The CDR3 is 15 residues long. CDR3 sequence reads: CASSLVGEEVYGYTF. The CDR3 DNA reads as TGCGCCAGCAGCTTGGTGGGGGAGGAGGTCTATGGCTACACCTTC.

V is TRBV2 and J is TRBJ2-7; 10 nucleotides line up with TRBD1. The germline V gene has CDR1 SNHLY and CDR2 FYNNEI. The CDR3 spans 14 residues. The trim removed 7 bases at V and 2 bases at J, leaving 5 bases unmatched. CDR3 protein: CASKKGQGTYEQYF. CDR3 nucleotides: TGTGCCAGCAAGAAGGGACAGGGGACCTACGAGCAGTACTTC. Full variable domain (remainder filled in from reference TRBV2 and TRBJ2-7): EPEVTQTPSHQVTQMGQEVILRCVPISNHLYFYWYRQILGQKVEFLVSFYNNEISEKSEIFDDQFSVERPDGSNFTLKIRSTKLEDSAMYFCASKKGQGTYEQYFGPGTRLTVT.

This chain connects TRBV12-5 to TRBJ1-3; 7 bases are a match to TRBD1. CDR3 length: 19 amino acids. The V gene end was trimmed by 1 base and the J gene end by 3 bases; junction bases not matched to a gene: 15. Per the germline V gene, CDR1 is LGHNT and CDR2 is FRNRAP. CDR3 residues: CASGLDPTPTTGHGNTIYF. As DNA, the CDR3 is TGTGCTAGTGGTTTGGACCCCACCCCGACGACAGGGCATGGAAACACCATATATTTT.

This clone was recorded once. The gene calls are TRBV5-1 and TRBJ2-2; 8 bases are shared with TRBD1. This CDR3 has 15 amino acids. The germline gives CDR1 SGHRS, CDR2 YFSETQ. V shed 3 bases, J shed 7 bases, and the junction held 8 bases outside the gene matches. The chain's CDR3 is CASSSGQGTVGELFF. In nucleotides, the CDR3 is TGCGCCAGCAGCTCCGGACAGGGAACGGTCGGGGAGCTGTTTTTT.

The rearrangement uses TRBV19 and TRBJ1-1; D gene uncertain. The length of the CDR3 is 14 residues. Germline lookup yields CDR1 LNHDA and CDR2 SQIVND (reference sequence). V was pared by 3 bases and J by 8 bases, with 16 bases between. The CDR3: CASSIETSNTEAFF. The DNA of the CDR3 is TGTGCCAGTAGTATCGAGACAAGTAATACCGAAGCTTTCTTT.

This clone was seen just once. The chain recombines TRBV7-2 with TRBJ2-1, with D possibly matching TRBD1 (6 bases). The CDR3 length is 15 residues. The germline V gene has CDR1 SGHTA and CDR2 FQGNSA. V gave up 4 bases and J gave up 1 base, with 11 bases separating them. The CDR3 reads CASSSGGQSYNEQFF. CDR3 coding DNA: TGTGCCAGCAGCTCCGGCGGACAGTCCTACAATGAGCAGTTCTTC.

The chain has TRBV5-1 and TRBJ2-7, with D maybe TRBD2 (6 bases). Germline CDR1 and CDR2: SGHRS and YFSETQ. The germline V and J ends were trimmed by 6 bases and 3 bases, with 13 bases remaining between them. This CDR3 region has 13 residues. CDR3 sequence: CASNSAGSYEQYF. For the CDR3, the DNA is TGCGCCAGCAATTCGGCGGGGAGCTACGAGCAGTACTTC.

The genes are TRBV7-3 and TRBJ2-3, with TRBD2 as a possible D gene (5 bases). The V gene lost 5 bases and the J gene lost 8 bases, with 17 bases spanning the gap. The germline gives CDR1 SGHTA, CDR2 FQGTGA. The CDR3 is 14 residues long. The DNA for the CDR3 is TGTGCCAGCAGCCCACAAGCGAGCGGCGGTACGCAGTATTTT. Amino acid sequence: CASSPQASGGTQYF.

The sample holds one count of this clone. The chain joins TRBV9 to TRBJ1-2; 7 bases are shared with TRBD1. The ends lost 3 bases at V and 2 bases at J; junction bases unmatched: 7. The length of the CDR3 is 15 residues. From germline, CDR1 is SGDLS and CDR2 YYNGEE. The CDR3 bases are TGTGCCAGCAGCGCCCAGGGGGGTTCAAACTATGGCTACACCTTC. Amino acid sequence: CASSAQGGSNYGYTF.

The rearrangement uses TRBV7-9 and TRBJ1-6; 7 bases fit TRBD1. The CDR3 is 15 amino acids. Germline-derived CDR1 and CDR2 are SEHNR and FQNEAQ (reference sequence). After removal of 5 bases from V and 7 bases from J, the junction contained 8 bases not matched to a gene. CDR3 sequence (DNA): TGTGCCAGCAGCCTCAACGACAGGGCAAATTCACCCCTCCACTTT. As protein: CASSLNDRANSPLHF.

The chain combines TRBV6-6 with TRBJ2-7, with 11 bases that match TRBD1. This CDR3 is built from 14 residues. Germline V gene sequence: CDR1 MNHNY, CDR2 SVGAGI (reference sequence). The V segment lost 5 bases and the J segment 7 bases; nucleotides outside the gene matches: 7. The CDR3 here is CASSTDRGLWEQYF. DNA of the CDR3: TGTGCCAGCAGTACGGACAGGGGGCTTTGGGAGCAGTACTTC.

This clone is a singleton in its sample. The chain carries TRBV7-2 and TRBJ2-7; the D gene is possibly TRBD2 (6 bases). Germline CDR1 SGHTA, CDR2 FQGNSA. V was cut by 5 bases and J by 2 bases, with 19 bases left in between. This CDR3 comprises 16 residues. CDR3 region: CASSPNPGLGPYEQYF. Here the CDR3 DNA reads TGTGCCAGCAGCCCGAATCCGGGACTCGGGCCCTACGAGCAGTACTTC.

J is TRBJ1-2 and V is TRBV30, with D unresolved. Per the germline V gene, CDR1 is GTSNPN and CDR2 is SVGIG (reference sequence). V lost 4 bases and J lost 8, with 17 bases in between. This CDR3 region has 13 residues. CDR3 sequence (DNA): TGTGCCTGGAAGGCTCCAGGTGCTGGGGGCTACACCTTC. Residues: CAWKAPGAGGYTF. The entire variable domain, with the rest obtained from reference TRBV30 and TRBJ1-2, is as follows: SQTIHQWPATLVQPVGSPLSLECTVEGTSNPNLYWYRQAAGRGLQLLFYSVGIGQISSEVPQNLSASRPQDRQFILSSKKLLLSDSGFYLCAWKAPGAGGYTFGSGTRLTVV.

The chain employs TRBV6-5 and TRBJ2-1; TRBD2 aligns across 13 bases. The germline CDR1 and CDR2 sequences are MNHEY and SVGAGI. The CDR3 extends over 15 amino acids. V trimming: 2 bases; J trimming: 8 bases; junction bases outside the gene matches: 3. The CDR3 sequence is CASSYGTSGADEQFF. Written as DNA, the CDR3 is TGTGCCAGCAGTTACGGGACTAGCGGGGCGGATGAGCAGTTCTTC.

This clone has a handful of counts. The same CDR3 also results from other DNA sequences found in this sample. V is TRBV7-9 and J is TRBJ1-1; TRBD1 matches 8 bases. From germline, CDR1 is SEHNR and CDR2 FQNEAQ (reference sequence). The CDR3 sequence is 12 residues long. With V trimmed by 3 bases and J by 8 bases, 2 bases remained unmatched. The CDR3 coding sequence is TGTGCCAGCAGCTTCGGACAGGGAGAAGCTTTCTTT. Residues: CASSFGQGEAFF.

The CDR3 loop is CASSYSGQGSEAFF. CDR3 DNA sequence: TGTGCCAGCAGTTACTCCGGGCAGGGTAGTGAAGCTTTCTTT. The chain couples TRBV6-5 to TRBJ1-1; D might be TRBD1 (5 bases). Trimming pared 0 bases from V and 7 bases from J, leaving 12 bases between. The germline V gene encodes CDR1 MNHEY and CDR2 SVGAGI. CDR3 length: 14 residues.